These 20 T cell receptor beta chains came from one sample sequenced in a study of CD8+CD57+ T cells in acquired aplastic anemia (dated by TCRdb to about 2018). Sequenced on an Illumina HiSeq 2000. Genomic DNA was used as template for profiling of TCR beta VDJ combinations and CDR3 sequences. TCRdb handled the public reads itself, with Q25 trimming in fastp and clone calling in MiXCR, and kept productive beta chains. Rows with one shared CDR3 protein collapse into an entry with the most common genes and DNA. The sample includes about 190,000 distinct CDR3 sequences, with approximately 52% observed a single time. The ten most abundant clones make up roughly 15% of the sample. The sequenced sample was sorted CD4+, CD8+, or CD8+CD57+ T cells (not recorded which) from PBMCs. The source is a human donor in good health, serving as a control.

This clonotype has a count of ten or more. This chain connects TRBV4-2 to TRBJ2-7; D possibly matches TRBD1 or TRBD2 (6 bases each). The germline V gene has CDR1 LGHNA and CDR2 YNFKEQ. Trimming pared 0 bases from V and 12 bases from J, leaving 15 bases between. This CDR3 comprises 13 residues. The CDR3 region has the DNA TGTGCCAGCAGCCAAGAAGGGGGGAGACAACGGTACTTC. Amino acid sequence: CASSQEGGRQRYF.

This clonotype was found many times. The CDR3 is CASSPRQSNEKLFF. The CDR3, as DNA: TGTGCCAGCAGCCCCAGACAGTCTAATGAAAAACTGTTTTTT. The chain is built from TRBV11-2 and TRBJ1-4; D is possibly TRBD1 (5 bases). Germline V gene lookup returns CDR1 SGHAT and CDR2 FQNNGV. V was clipped by 5 bases and J by 3 bases, with 10 bases between them. This CDR3 has 14 amino acids.

The chain employs TRBV7-2 and TRBJ2-7, with a weak D call TRBD2 (6 bases). The length of the CDR3 is 16 residues. Germline-derived CDR1 and CDR2 are SGHTA and FQGNSA. Trimming removed 0 bases at V and 3 bases at J, with 15 bases between. CDR3 DNA: TGTGCCAGCAGCTTAGCGGGCGGGACCTCCTACTACGAGCAGTACTTC. It yields the protein CASSLAGGTSYYEQYF. The variable domain in full, completed from reference TRBV7-2 and TRBJ2-7, reads GAGVSQSPSNKVTEKGKDVELRCDPISGHTALYWYRQSLGQGLEFLIYFQGNSAPDKSGLPSDRFSAERTGGSVSTLTIQRTQQEDSAVYLCASSLAGGTSYYEQYFGPGTRLTVT.

The chain recombines TRBV20-1 with TRBJ1-1, with 8 bases fitting TRBD1. J gave up 6 bases and V 3 bases, and 9 bases lay outside the gene matches. The CDR3 runs to 14 residues. Per the germline V gene, CDR1 is DFQATT and CDR2 is SNEGSKA (reference sequence). The CDR3 loop is CSASRGAGGAEAFF. The CDR3 nucleotides read TGCAGTGCTAGCCGAGGGGCAGGGGGCGCTGAAGCTTTCTTT.

The chain combines TRBV9 with TRBJ2-7; D is uncertain. V was shortened by 0 bases and J by 3 bases, with 10 bases between the two germline ends. The germline V gene encodes CDR1 SGDLS and CDR2 YYNGEE. The CDR3 covers 14 residues. The chain's CDR3 is CASSVDPLNYEQYF. The CDR3 DNA is TGTGCCAGCAGCGTAGACCCCCTAAACTACGAGCAGTACTTC.

V usage is TRBV10-3 and J usage is TRBJ2-1; 8 bases fit TRBD2. This CDR3 spans 14 amino acids. Germline V gene sequence: CDR1 ENHRY, CDR2 SYGVKD. With V trimmed by 6 bases and J by 3 bases, 4 bases remained unmatched. In nucleotides, the CDR3 is TGTGCCATCAGGTCCAGCGGGGGCTACAATGAGCAGTTCTTC. Translating it yields CAIRSSGGYNEQFF.

The CDR3 protein is CASAGLLRGPPYEQYF. CDR3 nucleotides: TGTGCCAGCGCCGGGCTTTTGCGGGGGCCTCCCTACGAGCAGTACTTC. This chain links TRBV19 with TRBJ2-7, with D possibly TRBD2 on 7 matching bases. The CDR3 covers 16 residues. V lost 9 bases and J 2 bases, leaving 23 bases between the germline ends. The germline V gene encodes CDR1 LNHDA and CDR2 SQIVND (reference sequence). The full variable domain, rest sourced from reference TRBV19 and TRBJ2-7, is DGGITQSPKYLFRKEGQNVTLSCEQNLNHDAMYWYRQDPGQGLRLIYYSQIVNDFQKGDIAEGYSVSREKKESFPLTVTSAQKNPTAFYLCASAGLLRGPPYEQYFGPGTRLTVT.

This chain connects TRBV7-2 to TRBJ1-1; no clear D gene. The CDR3 has 14 amino acids. Trimming cost V 1 base and J 0 bases, with 6 bases left between them. CDR1 and CDR2 (germline): SGHTA, FQGNSA. This CDR3 reads CASSLVGMNTEAFF. The CDR3 DNA follows: TGTGCCAGCAGCTTAGTGGGGATGAACACTGAAGCTTTCTTT.

This sequence joins TRBV20-1 and TRBJ2-7, with D tentatively TRBD1 (6 bases). V lost 1 base to trimming and J lost 2 bases, with 18 bases between them. This CDR3 contains 16 residues. Germline loops: CDR1 DFQATT, CDR2 SNEGSKA (reference sequence). The CDR3 sequence: CSARGARDTNTYEQYF. The CDR3 region has the DNA TGCAGTGCTAGAGGGGCAAGGGACACGAATACCTACGAGCAGTACTTC.

This clonotype showed up many times. Because the CDR3 is missing its conserved closing phenylalanine or tryptophan, this is likely a read error. No DNA is shown, since the ends of the CDR3 on it are uncertain; the CDR3 is the one TCRdb lists. This sequence joins TRBV7-2 and TRBJ2-5; the D call of TRBD2 is as the table states it, not checked on the DNA. Germline V gene sequence: CDR1 SGHTA, CDR2 FQGNSA. The CDR3 has 8 residues if both end residues are counted. The CDR3: CASSLAPP.

This clonotype was seen a few times. The V gene is TRBV2, the J gene TRBJ1-1; D ambiguous. V shed 5 bases and J shed 4 bases, with 2 bases lying between them. The germline CDR1 and CDR2 sequences are SNHLY and FYNNEI. The CDR3 spans 10 residues. Written as DNA, the CDR3 is TGTGCCAGCAGTCTCACTGAAGCTTTCTTT. Protein product: CASSLTEAFF.

The chain couples TRBV25-1 to TRBJ1-6; 7 bases are a match to TRBD1. J gave up 7 bases and V 1 base, and 7 bases lay outside the gene matches. This CDR3 has 16 amino acids. Per the germline V gene, CDR1 is MGHDK and CDR2 is SYGVNS. CDR3: CASSEFRAGGNSPLHF. CDR3 DNA sequence: TGTGCCAGCAGTGAATTTAGGGCAGGGGGGAATTCACCCCTCCACTTT.

The table lists this clonotype with many counts. The gene calls are TRBV19 and TRBJ2-7; D is possibly TRBD1 (6 bases). V was clipped by 1 base and J by 2 bases, with 24 bases between them. This CDR3 has 19 amino acids. The germline CDR1 and CDR2 sequences are LNHDA and SQIVND (reference sequence). CDR3 nucleotide sequence: TGTGCCAGTAGTATAGCAGGGGTAAAAACCCCAGGTTCTACCTACGAGCAGTACTTC. It translates to CASSIAGVKTPGSTYEQYF. Full variable domain (missing parts from reference TRBV19 and TRBJ2-7): DGGITQSPKYLFRKEGQNVTLSCEQNLNHDAMYWYRQDPGQGLRLIYYSQIVNDFQKGDIAEGYSVSREKKESFPLTVTSAQKNPTAFYLCASSIAGVKTPGSTYEQYFGPGTRLTVT.

V is TRBV19 and J is TRBJ2-1, with 8 bases that match TRBD1. Losses at the gene ends were 3 bases for V and 5 bases for J; bases not matched to a gene: 3. The CDR3 consists of 14 residues. Germline V gene lookup returns CDR1 LNHDA and CDR2 SQIVND (reference sequence). The CDR3 DNA is TGTGCCAGTAGTATTGGACAGGGAAACAATGAGCAGTTCTTC. It encodes CASSIGQGNNEQFF. Drawing the rest from reference TRBV19 and TRBJ2-1, the complete variable domain is DGGITQSPKYLFRKEGQNVTLSCEQNLNHDAMYWYRQDPGQGLRLIYYSQIVNDFQKGDIAEGYSVSREKKESFPLTVTSAQKNPTAFYLCASSIGQGNNEQFFGPGTRLTVL.

The chain has TRBV11-3 and TRBJ2-5, with D tentatively TRBD2 (6 bases). Trimming shortened V by 4 bases and J by 5 bases, and 14 bases separated the two germline ends. There are 14 residues in the CDR3. Per the germline V gene, CDR1 is SGHNT and CDR2 is YENEEA. CDR3 DNA sequence: TGTGCCAGCAGCTCGCGCCCGGGGGTGGAGACCCAGTACTTC. It codes for CASSSRPGVETQYF. The whole variable domain, remainder taken from reference TRBV11-3 and TRBJ2-5, is EAGVVQSPRYKIIEKKQPVAFWCNPISGHNTLYWYLQNLGQGPELLIRYENEEAVDDSQLPKDRFSAERLKGVDSTLKIQPAELGDSAVYLCASSSRPGVETQYFGPGTRLLVL.

The CDR3 region has the DNA TGTGCCAGCAGCCCTCAGGGGGGATCTAATTCACCCCTCCACTTT. Translation gives CASSPQGGSNSPLHF. V and J are TRBV9 and TRBJ1-6; 7 bases map to TRBD1. V shed 4 bases and J 6 bases; nucleotides not matched to a gene: 7. This CDR3 spans 15 amino acids. Germline V lookup: CDR1 SGDLS, CDR2 YYNGEE. Based on the CDR3 plus reference TRBV9 and TRBJ1-6, the full variable domain is DSGVTQTPKHLITATGQRVTLRCSPRSGDLSVYWYQQSLDQGLQFLIQYYNGEERAKGNILERFSAQQFPDLHSELNLSSLELGDSALYFCASSPQGGSNSPLHFGNGTRLTVT.

This chain joins TRBV11-2 and TRBJ2-5; 11 bases line up with TRBD1. The trim removed 7 bases at V and 4 bases at J, leaving 8 bases unmatched. The germline V gene has CDR1 SGHAT and CDR2 FQNNGV. CDR3 size: 15 residues. The DNA of the CDR3 is TGTGCCAGCAATATGGGACAGGGGGGTGGAGAGACCCAGTACTTC. This gives the protein CASNMGQGGGETQYF.

This clonotype was counted many times. The genes are TRBV19 and TRBJ1-1; unclear D gene. CDR3 length: 13 residues. Germline-derived CDR1 and CDR2 are LNHDA and SQIVND (reference sequence). V lost 7 bases to trimming and J lost 0 bases, with 9 bases between them. CDR3 nucleotides: TGTGCCAGTATTGATCAGGTGAACACTGAAGCTTTCTTT. Protein: CASIDQVNTEAFF.

The chain joins TRBV20-1 to TRBJ2-5; TRBD1 might be the D (6 bases). The V gene lost 3 bases and the J gene lost 2 bases, with 16 bases spanning the gap. CDR1 is DFQATT, CDR2 SNEGSKA, per germline (reference sequence). This CDR3 spans 15 amino acids. The CDR3 bases are TGCAGTGCTAGCGAGGACAGTTTCACACAAGAGACCCAGTACTTC. It is translated as CSASEDSFTQETQYF.

The V gene is TRBV19, the J gene TRBJ2-7; 7 bases line up with TRBD1. The CDR3 is made up of 14 amino acids. J was trimmed by 0 bases and V by 3 bases; bases with no gene match: 2. The germline gives CDR1 LNHDA, CDR2 SQIVND (reference sequence). The CDR3 nucleotides read TGTGCCAGTAGTATCAGGGGGAGCTCCTACGAGCAGTACTTC. It specifies CASSIRGSSYEQYF. Full variable domain (missing parts from reference TRBV19 and TRBJ2-7): DGGITQSPKYLFRKEGQNVTLSCEQNLNHDAMYWYRQDPGQGLRLIYYSQIVNDFQKGDIAEGYSVSREKKESFPLTVTSAQKNPTAFYLCASSIRGSSYEQYFGPGTRLTVT.